The clone carrying this T cell receptor (beta chain) was seen just once. The antigen is undetermined. Treatment of the sample: around 19 received Ad26.COV2.S at low or high dose, single or two shots; about 5 received placebo; per-sample allocation not given. On day 63 after the first injection, vaccine and placebo recipients gave samples. Donor was an adult aged 18-55 years in Boston. This sample was taken from a study of Ad26.COV2.S vaccination and SARS-CoV-2 variants. At the level of the study: Dosing was one shot or two shots 56 days apart. Overall study findings and caveats: Post-vaccination spike-specific CD8+ and CD4+ T cell responses reportedly had substantial breadth. Placebo recipients and vaccine recipients were similar in non-spike TCR breadth.

The CDR3 extends over 14 amino acids. The germline V and J ends were trimmed by 4 bases and 7 bases, with 14 bases remaining between them. Germline lookup yields CDR1 SGHDN and CDR2 FVKESK. The assay was immunoSEQ multiplex PCR, and TCRdb's table has in-frame clones only and misses some. The sample has about 680,000 clones; about 90% are singletons. Sequences were derived from peripheral blood, sampled in a trial of Ad26.COV2.S vaccine versus placebo. This chain connects TRBV14 to TRBJ2-1; possible D gene TRBD1, 7 bases. The TCR sequence derives from a person aged 18-60 years who received the Ad26.COV2.S COVID-19 vaccine or a placebo. In nucleotides, the CDR3 is TGTGCCAGCAGCCGGCGGGGACAGCTGAATGAGCAGTTCTTC. Translated: CASSRRGQLNEQFF. The variable domain in full, with the rest retrieved from reference TRBV14 and TRBJ2-1, is EAGVTQFPSHSVIEKGQTVTLRCDPISGHDNLYWYRRVMGKEIKFLLHFVKESKQDESGMPNNRFLAERTGGTYSTLKVQPAELEDSGVYFCASSRRGQLNEQFFGPGTRLTVL.